The source of this T cell receptor (beta chain) is a study of blood T cell repertoires in COVID-19 (TCRdb year 2020). Background on the whole study: Recovered participants in ImmuneRACE Cohort 3 were defined by two consecutive negative NP/OP PCR tests, clearance by a healthcare professional, or resolution of symptoms. The collaborator samples originated in the United States, Italy and Spain and spanned the acute and convalescent phases of COVID-19. The prospective study material was composed of cDNA or gDNA derived from T cells, B-cell-depleted T cells, or PBMCs. The dataset comprised deeply sampled blood TCRbeta repertoires from subjects exposed to, actively infected with, or recovered from COVID-19. The repertoires were released in a freely available public database intended as a resource for research on the immune response to SARS-CoV-2. The samples were drawn from the first 160 participants of the ongoing ImmuneRACE study and from 1,254 subjects provided by 6 global collaborators. Sample metadata almost always included a de-identified subject ID, COVID-19 status, age in years and sex. Where available, HLA class I and class II types were taken from metadata supplied by the sample provider and were not determined by assay-based typing. Overall study outcomes, separate from this receptor: How much clinical and demographic metadata was included differed by source and by participant, and the metadata was provided uncurated.

Participants in the prospective study were aged roughly 18 to 89 years, lived in 20 to 25 United States geographic areas, and enrolled through a virtual design. Cohort assignment in the prospective study relied on participant-reported clinical history from a screening survey and a study questionnaire. Mobile phlebotomists in the prospective study collected whole blood, serum and a nasopharyngeal or oropharyngeal swab from every participant. Participants in the prospective study had the option to provide additional blood draws and questionnaires over an approximately two-month period. Before DNA extraction, prospective study blood samples were shipped either frozen or at room temperature. With regard to this clone: No cognate antigen has been identified for it. No base quality information exists; no much larger clone differs at one position.

The immunoSEQ Assay, a bias-controlled multiplex PCR, was used to amplify TCRbeta CDR3 regions from genomic DNA. Regarding the original processing steps: The number of nucleated cells in each sample was estimated from the amplification of reference gene primers within the assay. Sequence reads were collapsed and filtered to measure the absolute abundance of every unique TCRbeta CDR3 rearrangement. For each sample, productive Simpson clonality was calculated as the square root of Simpson's diversity index over productive rearrangements. TCRdb holds this immuneACCESS table with in-frame rearrangements only. Some clones are missing; in checked studies, unresolved V genes explain under half, and the rest has no known cause. V, J and clone size were drawn from that table, and D and trimming were deduced from the DNA. In all, the sample holds about 170,000 clones, and less than 80% of those were seen once. The ten largest clones add up to around a fifth of the sample.

The junction shows trimming of 4 bases on V and 3 bases on J, and the gene matches do not reach 4 bases of it. CDR1 and CDR2 are read off the germline V gene as SGHTS and YDEGEE. The cysteine opens and the phenylalanine closes a CDR3 of 15 amino acids. Left in the record is the CDR3 DNA by itself, 45 bases read in frame from the first base. The rearranged segments are TRBV5-8 and TRBJ1-5, with 10 bases in between that match TRBD1. The receptor was isolated from a woman in her 70s in a cohort exposed to, infected with or recovered from COVID-19 (not recorded which). Sample: PBMCs or T cells enriched from blood (not recorded which). The CDR3 region reads CASSPGTGVNQPQHF. In nucleotide form, the sequence is TGTGCCAGCAGCCCCGGGACAGGGGTCAATCAGCCCCAGCATTTT. Reference TRBV5-8 and TRBJ1-5 genes cover what lies past the CDR3, so the full variable domain is EAGVTQSPTHLIKTRGQQATLRCSPISGHTSVYWYQQALGLGLQFLLWYDEGEERNRGNFPPRFSGRQFPNYSSELNVNALELEDSALYLCASSPGTGVNQPQHFGDGTRLSIL.